The 25 T cell receptor beta chains below come from one sample, sequenced in a study of T cell repertoires in aging, cancer and after chemotherapy. TRB rearrangements spanning V, D and J were amplified using mixed TRB-A/B primers. Each CDR3 protein gets one entry after TCRdb re-called the multiplex PCR reads with MiXCR. The sample consists of 3,200 or so distinct CDR3 sequences, about 35% of them appearing once. Peripheral blood genomic DNA, not sorted cells or RNA, was the template. Sequencing was performed on blood. Source of these receptors: a human donor in good health.

V and J are TRBV5-4 and TRBJ2-1; 7 bases align to TRBD1. V dropped 4 bases and J dropped 6; count of bases not matched to a gene: 4. The CDR3 has 13 residues. The germline V gene encodes CDR1 SGHNT and CDR2 YYREEE (reference sequence). In DNA, the CDR3 is TGTGCCAGCAGCCCCCCAGGGGGCAATGAGCAGTTCTTC. Amino acids: CASSPPGGNEQFF. Full variable domain (missing parts from reference TRBV5-4 and TRBJ2-1): ETGVTQSPTHLIKTRGQQVTLRCSSQSGHNTVSWYQQALGQGPQFIFQYYREEENGRGNFPPRFSGLQFPNYSSELNVNALELDDSALYLCASSPPGGNEQFFGPGTRLTVL.

CDR3 nucleotides: TGTGCCAGCAGCGACCGGGGACAGGGGGCAACTAATGAAAAACTGTTTTTT. Its translation: CASSDRGQGATNEKLFF. The chain combines TRBV7-9 with TRBJ1-4; 11 nucleotides match TRBD1. CDR3 length: 17 amino acids. The germline gives CDR1 SEHNR, CDR2 FQNEAQ (reference sequence). Trimming at V came to 5 bases and at J to 0 bases, leaving 5 bases not matched to a gene.

This clonotype came up a few times. This chain connects TRBV5-4 to TRBJ2-3; 9 bases map to TRBD1. Germline V gene data show CDR1 as SGHNT and CDR2 as YYREEE (reference sequence). The V gene end was trimmed by 4 bases and the J gene end by 2 bases; junction bases not matched to a gene: 8. This CDR3 region has 16 residues. CDR3 bases: TGTGCCAGCAGCCCCCGGGACAGGGCGTACACAGATACGCAGTATTTT. It translates to CASSPRDRAYTDTQYF.

This clonotype rates as medium-sized (0.01 to 0.1%). The chain is built from TRBV19 and TRBJ2-1; 10 bases are shared with TRBD2. Germline V gene data show CDR1 as LNHDA and CDR2 as SQIVND (reference sequence). The CDR3 contains 16 residues. Unmatched junction bases numbered 5, after V lost 6 bases and J lost 0 bases. This CDR3 reads CASSGTSARSYNEQFF. The CDR3 DNA follows: TGTGCCAGTAGCGGGACTAGCGCTCGCTCCTACAATGAGCAGTTCTTC.

This sequence joins TRBV5-1 and TRBJ2-3; 9 bases line up with TRBD2. The V segment lost 4 bases and the J segment 6 bases; nucleotides outside the gene matches: 9. This CDR3 region has 15 residues. Germline V CDR1 and CDR2: SGHRS, YFSETQ. Here the CDR3 DNA reads TGCGCCAGCAGCGCCCGACTAGCGGACGGGGATACGCAGTATTTT. Translated: CASSARLADGDTQYF.

The V and J genes are TRBV10-3 and TRBJ1-1; D may be TRBD1 (6 bases). V was shortened by 0 bases and J by 3 bases, with 14 bases between the two germline ends. Germline loops: CDR1 ENHRY, CDR2 SYGVKD. CDR3 length: 16 residues. The chain's CDR3 is CAISESGSGAYTEAFF. The CDR3 DNA is TGTGCCATCAGTGAGTCGGGATCGGGGGCCTACACTGAAGCTTTCTTT.

This clonotype was seen a handful of times. The chain couples TRBV5-6 to TRBJ1-2; TRBD1 matches 8 bases. The junction had 6 bases not matched to a gene; V was cut back by 0 bases and J by 5 bases. CDR1 and CDR2 (germline): SGHDT, YYEEEE. The CDR3 loop spans 15 amino acids. The CDR3 spells CASSLEFGQGYGYTF. The CDR3 DNA sequence: TGTGCCAGCAGCTTGGAATTCGGACAGGGATATGGCTACACCTTC.

Only a few counts were recorded for this clonotype. The rearrangement links TRBV6-1 to TRBJ2-4; no reliable D call. Deletions cut 0 bases from V and 4 bases from J, with 7 bases between. The CDR3 has 14 amino acids. Germline CDR1 is MNHNS and CDR2 is SASEGT. The CDR3 bases are TGTGCCAGCAGTGAAGCCCGGCTAAAAAACATTCAGTACTTC. As protein: CASSEARLKNIQYF.

The rearrangement links TRBV4-3 to TRBJ1-2, with D possibly being TRBD1 (5 bases). Germline values: CDR1 LGHNA, CDR2 YSLEER. There are 14 residues in the CDR3. V was trimmed by 0 bases and J by 4 bases, leaving 9 bases between them. CDR3 in DNA: TGCGCCAGCAGCCAAGAAAGGGGCGGCTATGGCTACACCTTC. Translation gives CASSQERGGYGYTF.

This clonotype appeared a few times. The chain carries TRBV5-6 and TRBJ2-3; D remains ambiguous. Germline CDR1 is SGHDT and CDR2 is YYEEEE. The CDR3 is 14 residues long. Between the trimmed V and J ends, which lost 0 bases and 4 bases, there was a span of 9 bases. The CDR3 spells CASSLVDAPDTQYF. CDR3 DNA sequence: TGTGCCAGCAGCTTGGTGGACGCCCCAGATACGCAGTATTTT. Combining the CDR3 with reference TRBV5-6 and TRBJ2-3 gives the whole variable domain DAGVTQSPTHLIKTRGQQVTLRCSPKSGHDTVSWYQQALGQGPQFIFQYYEEEERQRGNFPDRFSGHQFPNYSSELNVNALLLGDSALYLCASSLVDAPDTQYFGPGTRLTVL.

This clonotype showed up just once. The rearrangement uses TRBV11-2 and TRBJ2-6, with 9 bases matching TRBD1. CDR3 size: 19 residues. Germline V CDR1 and CDR2: SGHAT, FQNNGV. J was trimmed by 0 bases and V by 6 bases; bases with no gene match: 12. The DNA of the CDR3 is TGTGCCAGCAGTTCCGACAGGGGGAAACCTTTCTCTGGGGCCAACGTCCTGACTTTC. Amino acid sequence: CASSSDRGKPFSGANVLTF.

Sample share makes this clonotype medium-sized. The chain uses TRBV6-5 and TRBJ2-1; no firm D call. This CDR3 contains 12 residues. V lost 8 bases and J lost 2, with 7 bases in between. The germline CDR1 and CDR2 sequences are MNHEY and SVGAGI. CDR3 sequence (DNA): TGTGCCAGCGGGGTTCCCTACAATGAGCAGTTCTTC. It yields the protein CASGVPYNEQFF.

This clonotype was found a few times. V usage is TRBV5-1 and J usage is TRBJ1-2, with TRBD1 as a possible D gene (6 bases). Germline CDR1 and CDR2: SGHRS and YFSETQ. V was shortened by 2 bases and J by 6 bases, with 11 bases between the two germline ends. There are 13 residues in the CDR3. CDR3 in DNA: TGCGCCAGCAGCTTTGAGGGGGTTGATGGCTACACCTTC. Translation gives CASSFEGVDGYTF. Full variable domain (rest looked up from reference TRBV5-1 and TRBJ1-2): KAGVTQTPRYLIKTRGQQVTLSCSPISGHRSVSWYQQTPGQGLQFLFEYFSETQRNKGNFPGRFSGRQFSNSRSEMNVSTLELGDSALYLCASSFEGVDGYTFGSGTRLTVV.

This clonotype was picked up a small number of times. The J gene is TRBJ2-2, the V gene TRBV7-6, with unresolved D. CDR3 size: 13 residues. In germline, CDR1 is SGHVS, CDR2 FNYEAQ. The ends were cut back, 4 bases at V and 7 bases at J, with 10 bases in the middle. In DNA form, the CDR3 reads TGTGCCAGCAGCTCTGGCCCCAACGGGGAGCTGTTTTTT. The encoded protein is CASSSGPNGELFF.

J is TRBJ1-1 and V is TRBV11-1; tentatively, D is TRBD1 (6 bases). This CDR3 comprises 14 residues. V was cut by 4 bases and J by 6 bases, with 15 bases left in between. Germline V gene lookup returns CDR1 SGHAT and CDR2 FQDESV (reference sequence). The CDR3 DNA sequence: TGTGCCAGCAGCTCGGACAGCCGGCGCGCTGAAGCTTTCTTT. It translates to CASSSDSRRAEAFF.

This chain links TRBV24-1 with TRBJ1-4, with 12 nucleotides matching TRBD1. With 2 bases clipped from V and 0 bases from J, the junction kept 3 bases outside the gene matches. The CDR3 has 18 amino acids. Germline V gene data show CDR1 as KGHDR and CDR2 as SFDVKD. The CDR3 region is CATSDSGQGAATNEKLFF. In nucleotides, the CDR3 is TGTGCCACCAGTGATTCGGGACAGGGGGCGGCAACTAATGAAAAACTGTTTTTT.

This clonotype counts as medium-sized. This chain links TRBV6-5 with TRBJ2-3; 10 bases fit TRBD2. CDR3 size: 16 residues. V shed 6 bases and J 4 bases; nucleotides not matched to a gene: 10. Per germline, CDR1 MNHEY and CDR2 SVGAGI. CDR3 loop: CASRSLSGGAPDTQYF. CDR3 nucleotides: TGTGCCAGCAGGTCCCTAAGCGGGGGGGCCCCAGATACGCAGTATTTT.

This rearrangement joins TRBV12-3 or TRBV12-4 to TRBJ2-5; TRBD1 aligns across 12 bases. V gave up 5 bases and J gave up 4 bases; unmatched junction bases: 5. The CDR3 contains 15 residues. This CDR3 reads CASSGDRGRGETQYF. CDR3 sequence (DNA): TGTGCCAGCAGTGGGGACAGGGGGCGGGGAGAGACCCAGTACTTC.

This clonotype was detected a few times. The chain combines TRBV14 with TRBJ2-5, with 7 bases lining up with TRBD1. The germline CDR1 and CDR2 sequences are SGHDN and FVKESK. The ends lost 0 bases at V and 5 bases at J; junction bases unmatched: 3. The CDR3 is made up of 14 amino acids. This CDR3 is CASSQEGGGETQYF. For the CDR3, the DNA is TGTGCCAGCAGCCAAGAAGGGGGCGGGGAGACCCAGTACTTC.

This clonotype is deemed large. The chain uses TRBV11-1 and TRBJ2-3; tentatively, D is TRBD1 (5 bases). This CDR3 region has 13 residues. The V and J ends lost 5 bases and 2 bases respectively, with 8 bases between them. CDR1 and CDR2 from the germline V gene are SGHAT and FQDESV (reference sequence). CDR3 residues: CASSLGATDTQYF. The CDR3 nucleotides read TGTGCCAGCAGCCTAGGGGCCACAGATACGCAGTATTTT.

The genes are TRBV19 and TRBJ2-1; D gene unclear. In germline, CDR1 is LNHDA, CDR2 SQIVND (reference sequence). CDR3 size: 15 residues. The V end lost 3 bases, the J end lost 0 bases, and 9 bases lay between the germline ends. The CDR3 is CASSMGVPSYNEQFF. CDR3 in DNA: TGTGCCAGTAGTATGGGTGTACCCTCCTACAATGAGCAGTTCTTC.

In its sample, this clonotype was seen a few times. V usage is TRBV18 and J usage is TRBJ2-7; 7 bases are a match to TRBD1. The length of the CDR3 is 15 residues. Trimming took 3 bases from V and 0 from J; bases not matched to a gene: 5. Per germline, CDR1 KGHSH and CDR2 LQKENI. For the CDR3, the DNA is TGTGCCAGCTCACCTCGGGACAGCTTCTCCTACGAGCAGTACTTC. Protein: CASSPRDSFSYEQYF.

The chain combines TRBV6-6 with TRBJ1-5; tentative D call: TRBD1 (6 bases). Germline values: CDR1 MNHNY, CDR2 SVGAGI (reference sequence). V was cut by 6 bases and J by 7 bases, with 19 bases left in between. The CDR3 spans 15 residues. The CDR3 reads CASSLTGHSGQPQHF. The CDR3 DNA follows: TGTGCCAGCAGCCTGACAGGACATTCAGGGCAGCCCCAGCATTTT.

The gene calls are TRBV27 and TRBJ2-7, with D perhaps TRBD2 (5 bases). V lost 3 bases and J 2 bases, leaving 8 bases between the germline ends. The CDR3 totals 13 residues. Germline CDR1 and CDR2: MNHEY and SMNVEV (reference sequence). The CDR3 DNA reads as TGTGCCAGCAGTTTTCCGGGAACCTACGAGCAGTACTTC. It codes for CASSFPGTYEQYF.

This clonotype was seen only a few times. This chain connects TRBV19 to TRBJ1-1; D is perhaps TRBD1 (6 bases). Trimming pared 3 bases from V and 5 bases from J, leaving 13 bases between. Per the germline V gene, CDR1 is LNHDA and CDR2 is SQIVND (reference sequence). CDR3 length equals 14 residues. The chain's CDR3 is CASSIGGARTEAFF. CDR3 nucleotide sequence: TGTGCCAGTAGTATCGGGGGGGCACGGACTGAAGCTTTCTTT.